The 17 T cell receptor beta chains presented below share a single source sample, sequenced in a study of blood T cell repertoires in COVID-19. Profiling relied on immunoSEQ multiplex PCR, and the TCRdb table lists in-frame clones only, not all of them. The repertoire holds 130,000 or so clones, with around 91% as singletons. Sequencing used peripheral blood. All receptors derive from a man in his 70s with active or convalescent COVID-19.

J is TRBJ1-1 and V is TRBV5-6, with D uncertain. This CDR3 has 14 amino acids. Trimming removed 2 bases at V and 0 bases at J, with 8 bases between. Germline CDR1 and CDR2: SGHDT and YYEEEE. CDR3 DNA: TGTGCCAGCAGCTTCTCCCTATTGAACACTGAAGCTTTCTTT. Amino acid sequence: CASSFSLLNTEAFF.

This clone has only one observation. J is TRBJ2-2 and V is TRBV19, with TRBD2 identical over 7 bases. CDR1 and CDR2 (germline): LNHDA, SQIVND (reference sequence). This CDR3 has 13 residues. The V segment lost 5 bases and the J segment 6 bases; nucleotides outside the gene matches: 3. The CDR3 here is CASSDAGAGELFF. DNA of the CDR3: TGTGCCAGTAGTGACGCGGGGGCCGGGGAGCTGTTTTTT.

Of note for this clone: Germline and junction disagree at one end, which may indicate a read error. The J gene is TRBJ2-6, the V gene TRBV27; a possible D gene is TRBD1 (6 bases). Per the germline V gene, CDR1 is MNHEY and CDR2 is SMNVEV (reference sequence). This CDR3 is 15 amino acids long. The CDR3 DNA follows: TGCGTCAGTGGGACACCGAGCTCTGGGGCCAACGTCCTGACTTTC. Protein product: CVSGTPSSGANVLTF. Together with reference TRBV27 and TRBJ2-6, the CDR3 gives the full variable domain: EAQVTQNPRYLITVTGKKLTVTCSQNMNHEYMSWYRQDPGLGLRQIYYSMNVEVTDKGDVPEGYKVSRKEKRNFPLILESPSPNQTSLYFCVSGTPSSGANVLTFGAGSRLTVL.

The genes are TRBV2 and TRBJ2-7, with 7 bases fitting TRBD1. This CDR3 is built from 14 residues. V was pared by 5 bases and J by 3 bases, with 7 bases of the junction left unmatched. Looked up from germline, CDR1 is SNHLY and CDR2 is FYNNEI. CDR3 coding DNA: TGTGCCAGCAGTCTAGTATCAGGGGGCTACGAGCAGTACTTC. Encoded protein: CASSLVSGGYEQYF.

The DNA of the CDR3 is TGTGCCAGCAGTGAAGAGAGGGACACTGAAGCTTTCTTT. Protein: CASSEERDTEAFF. The chain links TRBV2 to TRBJ1-1; no clear D gene. The CDR3 loop spans 13 amino acids. V was trimmed by 1 base and J by 3 bases, leaving 6 bases between them. The germline gives CDR1 SNHLY, CDR2 FYNNEI.

This chain links TRBV28 with TRBJ2-7, with 7 bases identical to TRBD2. The CDR3 has 15 amino acids. The J segment lost 0 bases and the V segment lost 7 bases, leaving 9 bases of the junction unmatched. The germline V gene has CDR1 MDHEN and CDR2 SYDVKM. The CDR3 is CASTPSGGRSYEQYF. DNA of the CDR3: TGTGCCAGCACCCCATCGGGGGGTCGCTCCTACGAGCAGTACTTC.

The rearrangement joins TRBV18 to TRBJ1-3; D is unresolved. Germline CDR1 is KGHSH and CDR2 is LQKENI. The CDR3 runs to 13 residues. Trimming left V 3 bases short and J 4 bases short, with 7 bases between. This CDR3 is CASSPGAGNTIYF. The CDR3 DNA reads as TGTGCCAGCTCACCGGGCGCGGGAAACACCATATATTTT.

In this sample, this clone turned up once. The chain combines TRBV6-5 with TRBJ2-7, with D perhaps TRBD1 (6 bases). The V gene lost 6 bases and the J gene lost 3 bases, with 15 bases spanning the gap. The germline V gene encodes CDR1 MNHEY and CDR2 SVGAGI. The CDR3 has 14 amino acids. The CDR3 DNA sequence: TGTGCCAGCAGGGACAGCCAGACGATCTACGAGCAGTACTTC. This gives the protein CASRDSQTIYEQYF.

The chain is built from TRBV20-1 and TRBJ1-4; D might be TRBD1 (6 bases). V lost 3 bases and J lost 5, with 16 bases in between. The CDR3 has 15 amino acids. CDR1 and CDR2 from the germline V gene are DFQATT and SNEGSKA (reference sequence). For the CDR3, the DNA is TGCAGTGCTAGTGCCGGGACAAATATAAATGAAAAACTGTTTTTT. Its protein is CSASAGTNINEKLFF.

J is TRBJ2-7 and V is TRBV3-1 (or the pseudogene TRBV3-2), with no clear D. Trimming shortened V by 3 bases and J by 4 bases, and 10 bases separated the two germline ends. The CDR3 loop spans 13 amino acids. Per the germline V gene, CDR1 is LGHDT and CDR2 is YNNKEL (reference sequence). For the CDR3, the DNA is TGTGCCAGCAGCCATGTGGGCCCGTACGAGCAGTACTTC. Its protein product is CASSHVGPYEQYF.

The chain has TRBV10-3 and TRBJ2-1, with 12 bases identical to TRBD2. Per the germline V gene, CDR1 is ENHRY and CDR2 is SYGVKD. This CDR3 region has 18 residues. The junction had 11 bases not matched to a gene; V was cut back by 2 bases and J by 6 bases. CDR3 bases: TGTGCCATCAGTGAGACGGTTACTAGCGGGAGGACCGGCAATGAGCAGTTCTTC. This gives the protein CAISETVTSGRTGNEQFF.

This clone is a singleton in its sample. This rearrangement joins TRBV7-9 to TRBJ2-7, with D hard to call. V was clipped by 4 bases and J by 5 bases, with 12 bases between them. This CDR3 is 13 amino acids long. CDR1 is SEHNR and CDR2 is FQNEAQ in the germline V gene (reference sequence). The CDR3 DNA reads as TGTGCCAGCAGCTCCACCGCGGCAAACGAGCAGTACTTC. It yields the protein CASSSTAANEQYF.

The chain combines TRBV7-9 with TRBJ1-5; perhaps TRBD1 as D (5 bases). This CDR3 is built from 15 residues. Per germline, CDR1 SEHNR and CDR2 FQNEAQ (reference sequence). Trimming took off 5 bases at V and 5 bases at J, with 16 bases between the two ends. CDR3 sequence reads: CASSGGVRGDQPQHF. The CDR3 region has the DNA TGTGCCAGCAGCGGGGGGGTAAGGGGTGATCAGCCCCAGCATTTT.

The genes are TRBV19 and TRBJ2-5; maybe TRBD1 (6 bases). The CDR3 runs 13 residues. Germline-derived CDR1 and CDR2 are LNHDA and SQIVND (reference sequence). Between the trimmed V and J ends, which lost 2 bases and 3 bases, there was a span of 7 bases. CDR3 nucleotide sequence: TGTGCCAGTAGTATAAACAGGGAAGAGACCCAGTACTTC. Protein sequence: CASSINREETQYF.

This chain connects TRBV7-2 to TRBJ2-3, with 13 bases that match TRBD2. V trimming: 5 bases; J trimming: 7 bases; junction bases outside the gene matches: 6. This CDR3 comprises 15 residues. The germline gives CDR1 SGHTA, CDR2 FQGNSA. This CDR3 reads CASSRGTSGTYTQYF. In nucleotides, the CDR3 is TGTGCCAGCAGCCGCGGGACTAGCGGGACCTATACGCAGTATTTT.

This chain joins TRBV11-1 and TRBJ2-3, with D possibly TRBD2 on 5 matching bases. This CDR3 is 16 amino acids long. CDR1 and CDR2 from the germline V gene are SGHAT and FQDESV (reference sequence). Trimming stripped 4 bases from V and 3 bases from J, with 17 bases between. CDR3 nucleotides: TGTGCCAGCAGCTCCCCCGAAGGGCGCGGGACAGATACGCAGTATTTT. Translated: CASSSPEGRGTDTQYF.

The chain joins TRBV7-3 to TRBJ2-1; 9 positions agree with TRBD2. V was clipped by 2 bases and J by 15 bases; unmatched bases: 5. Per the germline V gene, CDR1 is SGHTA and CDR2 is FQGTGA. This CDR3 is built from 12 residues. This CDR3 is CASSLPGLALFF. The CDR3, as DNA: TGTGCCAGCAGCTTACCGGGACTAGCACTGTTCTTC.